This is a list of T cell receptor beta chains from one sample in a study of CD8 T cells in Susac syndrome. TCRdb fed the immunoSEQ multiplex PCR reads into MiXCR, producing one record per CDR3 protein. The sample shows roughly 400,000 distinct CDR3 sequences, roughly 85% of them seen only once. Sequencing was performed on CD8+ T cells from PBMCs. These receptors all come from a human donor with multiple sclerosis. CDR3s include the opening cysteine and the closing phenylalanine or tryptophan. A D gene is named only where the DNA matches it firmly. Clone size appears in some rows only: once, few, many, or a class for an expanded clone.

. TRBJ2-1 . TRBV5-4 CASSSDGLRSYNEQFF TGTGCCAGCAGCTCGGACGGGCTACGCTCCTACAATGAGCAGTTCTTC
. TRBJ1-1 . TRBV20-1 CSARRTEAFF TGCAGTGCTAGGAGAACTGAAGCTTTCTTT
. TRBJ2-3 once TRBV5-1 CASSLYGGHSDTQYF TGCGCCAGCAGCTTGTACGGGGGTCATTCAGATACGCAGTATTTT
. TRBJ2-5 . TRBV11-2 CASSGWGFRIQETQYF TGTGCCAGCAGCGGGTGGGGGTTTCGGATCCAAGAGACCCAGTACTTC
. TRBJ2-1 . TRBV19 CASSMGTLNEQFF TGTGCCAGTAGTATGGGAACTCTCAATGAGCAGTTCTTC
. TRBJ1-4 . TRBV6-1 CASSEGRRRSPIEKLFF TGTGCCAGCAGTGAAGGAAGACGGCGATCACCCATTGAAAAACTGTTTTTT
TRBD1 TRBJ1-5 . TRBV6-2/TRBV6-3 CASSRLSPRSSVRGDSHQPQHF TGTGCCAGCAGTCGCCTTTCCCCCCGTTCGTCCGTCCGTGGGGACAGTCATCAGCCCCAGCATTTT
. TRBJ1-2 . TRBV6-4 CASSEGGVHEYASNYGYTF TGTGCCAGCAGTGAAGGAGGAGTGCATGAGTACGCTTCTAACTATGGCTACACCTTC
. TRBJ2-1 . TRBV4-2 CASSPDTSSYNEQFF TGTGCCAGCAGCCCGGACACGAGCTCCTACAATGAGCAGTTCTTC
. TRBJ2-7 . TRBV27 CASSEGPGTAYEQYF TGTGCCAGCAGTGAAGGTCCCGGAACGGCCTACGAGCAGTACTTC
TRBD2 TRBJ2-3 . TRBV7-9 CASSLGGLAGVTDTQYF TGTGCCAGCAGCTTAGGGGGACTAGCGGGAGTAACAGATACGCAGTATTTT
. TRBJ1-6 . TRBV19 CASSILDDNSPLHF TGTGCCAGTAGTATCTTGGACGATAATTCACCCCTCCACTTT
TRBD2 TRBJ2-1 . TRBV12-3/TRBV12-4 CASGYSGEEGEQFF TGTGCCAGCGGGTATAGCGGGGAGGAAGGTGAGCAGTTCTTC
TRBD1 TRBJ2-3 . TRBV4-1 CASSYPGRGLTDTQYF TGCGCCAGCAGCTACCCTGGCAGGGGGCTAACAGATACGCAGTATTTT
. TRBJ2-7 few TRBV5-5 CASSLAGENEQYF TGTGCCAGCAGCTTGGCCGGGGAGAACGAGCAGTACTTC
TRBD1 TRBJ2-2 . TRBV30 CAWSTGVNTGELFF TGTGCCTGGAGTACAGGGGTGAACACCGGGGAGCTGTTTTTT